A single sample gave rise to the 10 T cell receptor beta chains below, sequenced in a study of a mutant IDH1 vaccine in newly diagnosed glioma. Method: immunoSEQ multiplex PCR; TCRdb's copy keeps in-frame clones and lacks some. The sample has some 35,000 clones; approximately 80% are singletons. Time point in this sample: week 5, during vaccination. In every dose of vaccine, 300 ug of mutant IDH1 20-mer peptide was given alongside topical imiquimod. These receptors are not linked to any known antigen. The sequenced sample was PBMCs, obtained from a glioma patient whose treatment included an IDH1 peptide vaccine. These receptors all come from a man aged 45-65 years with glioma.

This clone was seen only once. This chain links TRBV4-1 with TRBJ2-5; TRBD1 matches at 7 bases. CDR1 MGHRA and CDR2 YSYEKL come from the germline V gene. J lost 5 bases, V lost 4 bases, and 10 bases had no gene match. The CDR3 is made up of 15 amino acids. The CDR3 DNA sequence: TGCGCCAGCAGCCTGGACAGGCTGACTTGGGAGACCCAGTACTTC. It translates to CASSLDRLTWETQYF.

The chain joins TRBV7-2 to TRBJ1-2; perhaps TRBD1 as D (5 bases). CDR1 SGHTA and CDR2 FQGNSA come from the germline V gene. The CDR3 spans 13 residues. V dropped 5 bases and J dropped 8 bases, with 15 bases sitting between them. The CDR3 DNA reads TGTGCCAGCAGCCGGGGGGTGGCGAGAGGCTACACCTTC. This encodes CASSRGVARGYTF.

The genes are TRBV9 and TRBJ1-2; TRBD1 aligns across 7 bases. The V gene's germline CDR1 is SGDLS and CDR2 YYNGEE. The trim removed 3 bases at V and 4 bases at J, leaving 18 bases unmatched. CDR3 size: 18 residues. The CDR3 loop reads CASSDQGESFRLGYGYTF. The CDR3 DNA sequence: TGTGCCAGCAGCGACCAGGGGGAATCGTTTAGGTTAGGCTATGGCTACACCTTC.

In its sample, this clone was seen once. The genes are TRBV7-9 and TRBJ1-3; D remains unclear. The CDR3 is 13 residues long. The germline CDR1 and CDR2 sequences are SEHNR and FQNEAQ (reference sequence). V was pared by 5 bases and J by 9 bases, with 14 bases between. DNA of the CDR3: TGTGCCAGCAGCCCCGACCACATTGGCACCATATATTTT. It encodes CASSPDHIGTIYF.

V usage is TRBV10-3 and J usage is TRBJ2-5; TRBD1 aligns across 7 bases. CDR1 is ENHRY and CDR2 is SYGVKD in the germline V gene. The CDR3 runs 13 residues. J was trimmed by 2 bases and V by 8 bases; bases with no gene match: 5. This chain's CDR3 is CAIRDRTQETQYF. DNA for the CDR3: TGTGCCATCCGGGACAGAACGCAAGAGACCCAGTACTTC.

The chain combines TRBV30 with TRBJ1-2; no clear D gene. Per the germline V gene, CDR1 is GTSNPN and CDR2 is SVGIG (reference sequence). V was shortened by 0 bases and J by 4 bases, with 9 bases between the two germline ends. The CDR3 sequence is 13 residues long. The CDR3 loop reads CAWSVDGVYGYTF. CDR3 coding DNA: TGTGCCTGGAGTGTAGACGGGGTCTATGGCTACACCTTC.

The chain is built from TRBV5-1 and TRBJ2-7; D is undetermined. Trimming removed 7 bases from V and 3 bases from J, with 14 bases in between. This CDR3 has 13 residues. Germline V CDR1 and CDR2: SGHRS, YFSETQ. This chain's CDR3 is CASAHRSGYEQYF. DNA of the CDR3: TGCGCCAGCGCCCATCGTAGTGGCTACGAGCAGTACTTC.

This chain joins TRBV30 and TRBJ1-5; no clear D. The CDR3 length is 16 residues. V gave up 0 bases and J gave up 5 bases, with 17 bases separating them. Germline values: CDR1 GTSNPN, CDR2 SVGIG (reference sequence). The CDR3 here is CAWSVGGQELYQPQHF. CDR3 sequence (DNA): TGTGCCTGGAGTGTTGGAGGGCAGGAACTTTATCAGCCCCAGCATTTT.

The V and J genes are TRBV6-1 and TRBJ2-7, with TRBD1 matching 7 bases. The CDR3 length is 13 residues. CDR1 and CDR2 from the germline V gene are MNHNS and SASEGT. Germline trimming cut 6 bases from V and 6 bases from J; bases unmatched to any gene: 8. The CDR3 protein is CASRLTGAGEQYF. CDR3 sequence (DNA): TGTGCCAGCAGATTAACAGGGGCGGGCGAGCAGTACTTC.

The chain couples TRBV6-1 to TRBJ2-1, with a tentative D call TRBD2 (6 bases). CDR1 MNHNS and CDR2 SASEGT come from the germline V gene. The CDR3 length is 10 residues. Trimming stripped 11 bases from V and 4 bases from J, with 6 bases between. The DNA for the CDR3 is TGTGCCGGAGGGTACAATGAGCAGTTCTTC. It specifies CAGGYNEQFF.